The subject of this entry is one TCR beta chain. This specimen belongs to a study of T cell changes during pregnancy in multiple sclerosis. Some clones are missing from TCRdb's copy, which holds only in-frame ones; the method was immunoSEQ multiplex PCR. The data contain 91,000 or so clones, approximately 93% of them seen just once; the ten biggest clones take up over 0.85%. Germline V gives CDR1 MNHEY, CDR2 SMNVEV (reference sequence). Trimming left V 8 bases short and J 3 bases short, with 14 bases between. The CDR3 has 14 residues. V usage is TRBV27 and J usage is TRBJ1-5, with D hard to call. Sequenced here: peripheral blood, sampled after pregnancy. The TCR originated in a female donor with multiple sclerosis, enrolled in a pregnancy study. CDR3 protein: CASRNLGLNQPQHF. The CDR3 DNA follows: TGTGCCAGCCGTAACCTGGGCCTCAATCAGCCCCAGCATTTT.